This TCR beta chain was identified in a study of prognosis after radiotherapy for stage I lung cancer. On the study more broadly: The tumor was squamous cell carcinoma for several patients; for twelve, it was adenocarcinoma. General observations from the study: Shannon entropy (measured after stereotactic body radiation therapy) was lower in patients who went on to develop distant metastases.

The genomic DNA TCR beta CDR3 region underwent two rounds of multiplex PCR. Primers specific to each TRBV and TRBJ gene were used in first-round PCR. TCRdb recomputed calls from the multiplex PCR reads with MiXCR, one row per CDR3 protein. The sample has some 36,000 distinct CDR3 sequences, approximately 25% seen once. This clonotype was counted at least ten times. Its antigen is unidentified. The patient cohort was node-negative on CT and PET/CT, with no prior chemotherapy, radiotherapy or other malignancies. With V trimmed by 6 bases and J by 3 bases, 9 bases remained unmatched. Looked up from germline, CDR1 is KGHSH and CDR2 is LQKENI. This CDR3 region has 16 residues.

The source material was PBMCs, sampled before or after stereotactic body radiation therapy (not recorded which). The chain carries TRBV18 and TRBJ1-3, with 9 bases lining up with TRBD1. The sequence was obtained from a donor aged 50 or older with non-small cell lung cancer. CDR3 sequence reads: CASSPKTGGYGNTIYF. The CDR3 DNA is TGTGCCAGCTCTCCAAAGACAGGGGGTTATGGAAACACCATATATTTT.